Listed here is a single T cell receptor beta chain. The antigen this receptor binds is unknown. Qualities for individual bases were not recorded, and no much larger clone is one base off. This sample is part of a study of shared clonotypes between healthy human individuals (dated by TCRdb to about 2020). For context, the study as a whole: The cohort included three men and a couple of women between 18 and 49 years of age. The study deeply sequenced blood TCR repertoires of 5 or 6 healthy adults to estimate repertoire size and the extent of clonotype sharing between individuals. Libraries were prepared and TCR repertoires were sequenced by different laboratories using diverse techniques, in order to increase sequencing depth and limit assay-specific biases. Leukapheresis yielded between about 0.94 and 8.9 billion PBMCs per donor. For each donor, CD4 naive and CD4 memory were each given three plates, CD8 naive was given two plates, and CD8 memory was given one plate.

TCR CDR3 regions were amplified from genomic DNA by multiplex PCR using the deep immunoSEQ assay. Genomic DNA extracted from each cell subset was distributed evenly over all wells of several immunoSEQ 96-well plates, and each plate served as one replicate. Each replicate PCR for sorted subsets received around 200 ng genomic DNA, equal to roughly 30,000 T cell genomes. The purified libraries were quantified using a Qubit 3.0 fluorometer, sized with a Bioanalyzer 2100, and then quantified again using the KAPA Library Quantification kit. Every immunoSEQ 96-well plate was sequenced on a dedicated single-read 150-cycle Illumina NextSeq 550 flow cell. The source study handled its data this way. Because only junctional sequences without quality scores were contained in the immunoSEQ output, filtering matching that applied to full-length reads could not be performed. To assign V/J genes and CDR3, sequences were annotated against IMGT germline references using PyIR, a Python wrapper for IgBLAST v1.9. Reads were filtered out if the reads had weak V/J assignments (E-value above 1e-6), no CDR3, stop codons, out-of-frame junctions, or ambiguous translated residues. V3J clonotypes were defined as sequences sharing an identical inferred V gene, J gene, and CDR3 amino acid sequence. To compute the percentage overlap between repertoires, the number of shared unique clonotypes was divided by the size of the smaller repertoire. Three approaches were used to assess repertoire richness: RTK rarefaction, the Chao1 estimator, and Recon v2.1 estimates of unobserved clonotypes. OLGA was used to compute generation probabilities for all TCRbeta clonotypes that the gDNA method yielded from a handful of donors. In its TCRdb copy, this immuneACCESS table keeps in-frame sequences only and misses some clones. Where compared with another copy, unresolved V genes explain less than half of these, and the others have no known cause. The D gene and trimming were derived from the DNA, and the V and J assignments and clone size from that table. This sample holds under 2,000,000 clones; roughly 94% were observed only once. The top ten hold 0.95% to 1.5% of the sample.

From the germline V gene, CDR1 is SGHRS and CDR2 is YFSETQ. The CDR3 measures 16 amino acids from cysteine to phenylalanine. The entry retains the CDR3 DNA only, 48 bases that are in frame from base 1. V loses 4 bases, J loses 2 bases, and the germline ends lie 19 bases apart. Results and caveats for the whole study, not just this receptor: The genetic and exposure-history diversity represented was limited by the small number of donors. Naive subsets generally had larger estimated clonotype richness than memory subsets did. Only blood was sampled, and tissue TCR repertoires likely differ from those in blood. Pairwise subsampling indicated that sequencing depth was expected to affect the degree of clonotype sharing among donors. Incomplete sequencing was indicated by rarefaction of sorted-subset datasets, despite the large sequencing depth. Higher generation probabilities were observed for clonotypes shared by all four sorted-subset donors than for non-shared clonotypes. Across a few donors, 5% to 6% of naive CD4, more than 3% of naive CD8, approximately 2.5% of memory CD4, and 0.3% to 0.45% of memory CD8 clonotypes were shared.

CD8 naive samples were obtained by positive selection for CCR7 among CD45RO-negative cells, yielding a CD45RA+CCR7+ population from which TemRA cells were excluded. The donors were healthy, HIV-negative adults with no recently reported acute infections or vaccinations. Every donor was a Caucasian adult living in Nashville, Tennessee, USA. After blood collection by leukapheresis, PBMCs were isolated using Ficoll-Histopaque density gradient centrifugation and then cryopreserved in the vapor phase of liquid nitrogen. Analytical flow cytometry was used to check the purity and quantity of every magnetically sorted T cell population. Each sorted fraction had its genomic DNA isolated and then quantified by UV absorbance on a Nanodrop 2000c.

The sequencing sample was made of naive CD8+ T cells sorted from blood. The sample's cell subset or site, from its label and the paper: CD45RA+CCR7+. Recombination connected TRBV5-1 to TRBJ2-7; the D gene lacks a confident call. The TCR sequence derives from a man between 18 and 29 years old in good health. CDR3 reads: CASSPAPSVDTYEQYF. The nucleotide sequence is given as TGCGCCAGCAGCCCGGCCCCGTCAGTGGATACCTACGAGCAGTACTTC.